This T cell receptor beta chain was recovered during a study of blood T cells in healthy people across ages. Study results and caveats: Older age went with lower TCR beta diversity per million T cells, in a roughly linear way.

A second PCR, run for roughly 7 to 11 cycles, used a sample-barcoded 5' primer plus a J-beta primer mix. TCRdb reprocessed the 5' RACE reads with MiXCR, giving one entry per CDR3 protein. This sample has roughly 1,800,000 distinct CDR3 sequences; 49% occur once, and the top ten carry approximately 2.1%. Isolation yielded PBMCs, at least 7 million per sample, in every case. This CDR3 region has 13 residues. From germline, CDR1 is MNHEY and CDR2 SVGAGI. As to this clonotype: No antigen is known for it. At one end the junction does not follow the germline gene, possibly because of a read error.

This sequence was found in a woman aged 40 to 50 in good health. V is TRBV6-5 and J is TRBJ2-5; D gene unclear. Sequenced: blood. CDR3 nucleotide sequence: TGTGCCAGCAGTTACCGAGAACAAGAGGCCCAGTACTTC. Its translation: CASSYREQEAQYF.